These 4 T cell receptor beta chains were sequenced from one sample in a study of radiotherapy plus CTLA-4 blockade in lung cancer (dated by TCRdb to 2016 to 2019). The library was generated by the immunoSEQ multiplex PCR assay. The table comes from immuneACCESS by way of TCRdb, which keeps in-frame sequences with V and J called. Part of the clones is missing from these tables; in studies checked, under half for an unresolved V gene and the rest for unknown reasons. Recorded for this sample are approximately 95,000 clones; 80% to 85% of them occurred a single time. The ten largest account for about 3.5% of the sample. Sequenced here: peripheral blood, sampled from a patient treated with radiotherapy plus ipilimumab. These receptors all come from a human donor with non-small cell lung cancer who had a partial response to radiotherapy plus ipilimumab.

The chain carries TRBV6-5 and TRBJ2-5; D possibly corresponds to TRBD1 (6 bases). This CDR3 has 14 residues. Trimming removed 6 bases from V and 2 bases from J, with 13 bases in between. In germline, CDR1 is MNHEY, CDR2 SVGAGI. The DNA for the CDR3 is TGTGCCAGCAGCCCTGGGACACTACAAGAGACCCAGTACTTC. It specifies CASSPGTLQETQYF.

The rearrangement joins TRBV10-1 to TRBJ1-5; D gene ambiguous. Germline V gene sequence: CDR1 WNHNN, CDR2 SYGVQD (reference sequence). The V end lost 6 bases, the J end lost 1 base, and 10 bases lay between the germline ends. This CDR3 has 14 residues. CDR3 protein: CASSGEVSNQPQHF. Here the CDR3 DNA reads TGCGCCAGCAGCGGGGAAGTAAGCAATCAGCCCCAGCATTTT.

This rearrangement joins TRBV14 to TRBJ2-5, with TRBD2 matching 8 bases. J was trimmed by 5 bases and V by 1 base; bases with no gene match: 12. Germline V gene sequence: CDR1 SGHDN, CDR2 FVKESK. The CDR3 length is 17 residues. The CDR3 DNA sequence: TGTGCCAGCAGCCAAGTACCTAGCGGGCGCCCGGGGGAGACCCAGTACTTC. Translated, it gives CASSQVPSGRPGETQYF. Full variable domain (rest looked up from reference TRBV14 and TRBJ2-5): EAGVTQFPSHSVIEKGQTVTLRCDPISGHDNLYWYRRVMGKEIKFLLHFVKESKQDESGMPNNRFLAERTGGTYSTLKVQPAELEDSGVYFCASSQVPSGRPGETQYFGPGTRLLVL.

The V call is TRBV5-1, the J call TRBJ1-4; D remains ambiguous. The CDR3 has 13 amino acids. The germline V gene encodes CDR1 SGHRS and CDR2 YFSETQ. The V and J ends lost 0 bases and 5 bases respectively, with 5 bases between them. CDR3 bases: TGCGCCAGCAGCTTGGGCGCGAATGAAAAACTGTTTTTT. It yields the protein CASSLGANEKLFF.